This TCR beta chain was recorded in a study of EBV T-cell therapy then PD-1 blockade in nasopharyngeal carcinoma (dated by TCRdb to 2020 to 2022). Taken with the paper, the label for time point translates to: 266 days after commencement of treatment, after nivolumab therapy. Taken with the paper, the label for treatment or condition translates to: AdE1-LMPpoly-expanded autologous EBV-specific T-cell therapy followed by anti-PD-1 nivolumab. To note about this clone: Its antigen is currently not known. Per-base quality was not reported, and no clone a single base away is much larger than it.

The Qiagen DNeasy Kit was used to extract genomic DNA from the sorted cells. The immunoSEQ platform was used for deep sequencing of the TCR beta chain. Per the original workflow: Repertoire data analysis was performed with the immunoSEQ Analyzer software. The source is immuneACCESS, and TCRdb retained only in-frame sequences with V and J called. Part of the clones is not carried over; for the studies checked, unresolved V genes explain less than half of this, and the remainder is unexplained. Clone size and the V and J calls come from that table; the DNA yielded D and trimming. This sample gives around 19,000 clones in total; about 86% of them show up just once. Approximately 34% of the sample rests with the top ten. This receptor was obtained from a man between 35 and 55 years old with nasopharyngeal carcinoma. Sequenced material: CD8+ T cells from blood, taken at roughly day 290 from a patient whose treatment included autologous EBV-specific T cells and nivolumab.

The nucleotides read TGTGCCAGCAGTCTGCGGCTAGCGGGGCTGAGCTCCTACAATGAGCAGTTCTTC. Its protein reads: CASSLRLAGLSSYNEQFF. The rearranged chain carries TRBV27 and TRBJ2-1; 9 bases in between match TRBD2. V is pruned by 5 bases and J by 0 bases, leaving 11 bases of the junction without a gene match. Sequences MNHEY (CDR1) and SMNVEV (CDR2) are obtained from the germline V gene (reference sequence). The CDR3 holds 18 amino acids from the cysteine to the phenylalanine. The kept DNA is CDR3 alone, 54 bases in frame from the first base.